Listed here are 29 T cell receptor beta chains from one sample, sequenced in a study of T cell responses to AZD1222 COVID-19 vaccine. Profiled with immunoSEQ multiplex PCR; TCRdb holds only in-frame clones, not every one. The sample has about 82,000 clones, around nine tenths seen once. The source was peripheral blood, collected on day 0 of AZD1222 vaccination. Receptors originate from an adult in good health.

A word on this clone: The same CDR3 is also encoded by other DNA sequences in this sample. The chain employs TRBV9 and TRBJ1-2, with D tentatively TRBD1 (5 bases). The V gene lost 0 bases and the J gene lost 7 bases, with 10 bases spanning the gap. CDR1 is SGDLS and CDR2 is YYNGEE in the germline V gene. The CDR3 contains 13 residues. CDR3 amino acids: CASSVGGLGGYTF. The CDR3, as DNA: TGTGCCAGCAGCGTAGGGGGCTTGGGTGGCTACACCTTC.

The V call is TRBV5-1, the J call TRBJ2-7; 7 bases align to TRBD1. The CDR3 loop spans 15 amino acids. The ends lost 0 bases at V and 3 bases at J; junction bases unmatched: 6. Germline CDR1 reads SGHRS; CDR2 reads YFSETQ. The CDR3: CASSLANRDSYEQYF. In DNA, the CDR3 is TGCGCCAGCAGCTTGGCCAACCGGGACAGCTACGAGCAGTACTTC.

The rearrangement links TRBV18 to TRBJ2-7; possible D gene TRBD1, 6 bases. The CDR3 totals 15 residues. Germline lookup yields CDR1 KGHSH and CDR2 LQKENI. V was pared by 4 bases and J by 5 bases, with 18 bases between. Here the CDR3 reads CASSQWGQGNNEQYF. CDR3 nucleotides: TGTGCCAGCTCACAATGGGGGCAGGGCAATAACGAGCAGTACTTC.

The chain combines TRBV24-1 with TRBJ2-7; TRBD1 agrees at 10 bases. The J segment lost 2 bases and the V segment lost 2 bases, leaving 5 bases of the junction unmatched. Germline assignment: CDR1 KGHDR and CDR2 SFDVKD. This CDR3 contains 16 residues. The CDR3 DNA follows: TGTGCCACCAGTGATTCAACCGGGACAGGGGCCTACGAGCAGTACTTC. Protein product: CATSDSTGTGAYEQYF.

The rearrangement uses TRBV4-1 and TRBJ2-7; 12 positions agree with TRBD1. The V segment lost 3 bases and the J segment 7 bases; nucleotides outside the gene matches: 7. The length of the CDR3 is 15 residues. The germline CDR1 and CDR2 sequences are MGHRA and YSYEKL. The CDR3, as DNA: TGCGCCAGCAGCCATGCGGGACAGGGGGCGCGGGAGCAGTACTTC. Its protein product is CASSHAGQGAREQYF.

This chain joins TRBV25-1 and TRBJ1-2, with a possible D match to TRBD1 (6 bases). CDR1 MGHDK and CDR2 SYGVNS come from the germline V gene. Trimming took off 0 bases at V and 5 bases at J, with 13 bases between the two ends. The CDR3 is made up of 15 amino acids. CDR3 region: CASSEYRFGTYGYTF. The CDR3 DNA follows: TGTGCCAGCAGTGAATATCGTTTCGGGACATATGGCTACACCTTC.

The CDR3 DNA sequence: TGTGCCAGCAGCCCCATAACCGGGTTTAGTAGCAATCAGCCCCAGCATTTT. Amino acid sequence: CASSPITGFSSNQPQHF. V usage is TRBV28 and J usage is TRBJ1-5; D remains ambiguous. The ends were cut back, 6 bases at V and 0 bases at J, with 18 bases in the middle. This CDR3 is built from 17 residues. The germline V gene has CDR1 MDHEN and CDR2 SYDVKM.

The gene calls are TRBV19 and TRBJ2-4, with 9 bases aligning to TRBD1. There are 12 residues in the CDR3. J was trimmed by 12 bases and V by 6 bases; bases with no gene match: 6. Germline values: CDR1 LNHDA, CDR2 SQIVND (reference sequence). CDR3 protein: CASRLDRGAQYF. CDR3 DNA sequence: TGTGCCAGTAGGCTCGACAGGGGGGCTCAGTACTTC.

J is TRBJ1-1 and V is TRBV9; no firm D call. Germline CDR1 reads SGDLS; CDR2 reads YYNGEE. The CDR3 runs to 13 residues. V was shortened by 3 bases and J by 1 base, with 7 bases between the two germline ends. CDR3 region: CASSASGNTEAFF. The DNA of the CDR3 is TGTGCCAGCAGCGCCTCAGGGAACACTGAAGCTTTCTTT.

The chain couples TRBV24-1 to TRBJ2-2; D remains unclear. The CDR3 totals 15 residues. The V end lost 6 bases, the J end lost 3 bases, and 13 bases lay between the germline ends. Germline-derived CDR1 and CDR2 are KGHDR and SFDVKD. The CDR3 here is CATSSETHDTGELFF. The CDR3 DNA is TGTGCCACCAGTTCGGAGACACACGACACCGGGGAGCTGTTTTTT.

This chain connects TRBV6-5 to TRBJ1-5, with D possibly being TRBD1 (5 bases). This CDR3 has 15 residues. V was shortened by 6 bases and J by 2 bases, with 14 bases between the two germline ends. Germline lookup yields CDR1 MNHEY and CDR2 SVGAGI. The CDR3 loop reads CASREGGAGNQPQHF. CDR3 sequence (DNA): TGTGCCAGCAGGGAGGGTGGGGCTGGCAATCAGCCCCAGCATTTT.

The V and J genes are TRBV9 and TRBJ2-6; the D is unclear. The CDR3 has 16 residues. Germline V gene data show CDR1 as SGDLS and CDR2 as YYNGEE. V was trimmed by 0 bases and J by 2 bases, leaving 9 bases between them. This chain's CDR3 is CASSVEGSTGANVLTF. The CDR3 DNA reads TGTGCCAGCAGCGTAGAGGGAAGCACTGGGGCCAACGTCCTGACTTTC.

The J gene is TRBJ1-5, the V gene TRBV10-3; no firm D call. CDR3 size: 13 residues. CDR1 is ENHRY and CDR2 is SYGVKD in the germline V gene. V gave up 8 bases and J gave up 4 bases, with 12 bases separating them. The DNA of the CDR3 is TGTGCCATCCAGGAGGGTTCGAATCAGCCCCAGCATTTT. Encoded protein: CAIQEGSNQPQHF.

The chain links TRBV5-5 to TRBJ2-2, with 8 positions matching TRBD1. V was pared by 4 bases and J by 4 bases, with 6 bases of the junction left unmatched. The CDR3 loop spans 15 amino acids. In germline, CDR1 is SGHKS, CDR2 YYEKEE (reference sequence). CDR3 DNA sequence: TGTGCCAGCAGCGCCGGACAGGGTAGCACCGGGGAGCTGTTTTTT. This sequence encodes CASSAGQGSTGELFF.

The J gene is TRBJ2-5, the V gene TRBV28; the match to TRBD2 covers 9 bases. The CDR3 contains 17 residues. V dropped 6 bases and J dropped 5; count of bases not matched to a gene: 16. Germline loops: CDR1 MDHEN, CDR2 SYDVKM. Here the CDR3 reads CASSPLVRAGGRETQYF. The CDR3 DNA sequence: TGTGCCAGCAGCCCCTTGGTTCGGGCGGGAGGGCGTGAGACCCAGTACTTC.

The V and J genes are TRBV6-5 and TRBJ1-5, with 10 bases identical to TRBD1. J was trimmed by 4 bases and V by 3 bases; bases with no gene match: 6. CDR1 and CDR2 from the germline V gene are MNHEY and SVGAGI. CDR3 length equals 16 residues. CDR3 region: CASSYAGTGANQPQHF. The CDR3 DNA is TGTGCCAGCAGTTATGCCGGGACAGGGGCTAATCAGCCCCAGCATTTT.

The CDR3 protein is CASRVSGRGDTSQYF. The CDR3 region has the DNA TGTGCCAGCCGAGTCTCAGGTCGGGGCGATACGTCGCAGTATTTT. This rearrangement joins TRBV25-1 to TRBJ2-3, with D possibly called TRBD1 or TRBD2 (5 bases each). Per germline, CDR1 MGHDK and CDR2 SYGVNS. V was trimmed by 8 bases and J by 10 bases, leaving 25 bases between them. The CDR3 is 15 residues long.

The CDR3 DNA is TGCGCCAGCAGCTTGGGGGTTCAGGGGTCCACAGATACGCAGTATTTT. Protein sequence: CASSLGVQGSTDTQYF. The J gene is TRBJ2-3, the V gene TRBV5-1; tentative D call: TRBD1 (6 bases). This CDR3 region has 16 residues. Germline CDR1 and CDR2: SGHRS and YFSETQ. Trimming took off 0 bases at V and 2 bases at J, with 13 bases between the two ends. Drawing the rest from reference TRBV5-1 and TRBJ2-3, the complete variable domain is KAGVTQTPRYLIKTRGQQVTLSCSPISGHRSVSWYQQTPGQGLQFLFEYFSETQRNKGNFPGRFSGRQFSNSRSEMNVSTLELGDSALYLCASSLGVQGSTDTQYFGPGTRLTVL.

This rearrangement joins TRBV19 to TRBJ1-2; D remains ambiguous. V lost 5 bases to trimming and J lost 2 bases, with 21 bases between them. Looked up from germline, CDR1 is LNHDA and CDR2 is SQIVND (reference sequence). CDR3 length equals 17 residues. In nucleotides, the CDR3 is TGTGCCAGTAGTGATTTAGGGAGAGTAAATGGGAACTATGGCTACACCTTC. Translating it yields CASSDLGRVNGNYGYTF.

This clone was counted once. This specimen includes other DNA sequences encoding the same CDR3. V is TRBV12-5 and J is TRBJ2-3; D uncertain. V was clipped by 6 bases and J by 0 bases, with 4 bases between them. The V gene's germline CDR1 is LGHNT and CDR2 FRNRAP. The CDR3 runs to 12 residues. This CDR3 reads CASGPSTDTQYF. As DNA, the CDR3 is TGTGCTAGTGGGCCCAGCACAGATACGCAGTATTTT.

This chain connects TRBV6-4 to TRBJ2-3, with 13 bases fitting TRBD2. Germline CDR1 MRHNA, CDR2 SNTAGT. This CDR3 spans 15 amino acids. V lost 6 bases, J lost 4 bases, and 4 bases stayed unmatched. CDR3 bases: TGTGCCAGCAGCGTACTAGCGGGGGGGCCAGATACGCAGTATTTT. Its protein is CASSVLAGGPDTQYF.

The V call is TRBV28, the J call TRBJ2-3, with TRBD2 matching over 14 bases. Trimming cost V 2 bases and J 5 bases; bases outside gene matches: 6. In germline, CDR1 is MDHEN, CDR2 SYDVKM. The CDR3 loop spans 17 amino acids. CDR3 DNA sequence: TGTGCCAGCAGTTTAGAGGGACTAGCGGGGGTCTTAGATACGCAGTATTTT. Translated, it gives CASSLEGLAGVLDTQYF.

The chain couples TRBV7-2 to TRBJ1-6; no firm D call. The CDR3 length is 16 residues. The germline V gene encodes CDR1 SGHTA and CDR2 FQGNSA. V lost 1 base to trimming and J lost 8 bases, with 15 bases between them. The CDR3 region is CASSLELLRSDSPLHF. The CDR3 coding sequence is TGTGCCAGCAGCTTAGAATTATTGCGTAGTGATTCACCCCTCCACTTT.

This CDR3 is CASSYQTGMGTEAFF. The CDR3 DNA is TGTGCCAGCAGTTACCAGACAGGGATGGGTACTGAAGCTTTCTTT. The V call is TRBV6-5, the J call TRBJ1-1, with 7 positions matching TRBD1. This CDR3 is 15 amino acids long. The V gene's germline CDR1 is MNHEY and CDR2 SVGAGI. Trimming at V came to 2 bases and at J to 5 bases, leaving 8 bases not matched to a gene.

The table lists this clone with a few counts. One end of the junction is discordant with germline, which a read error may explain. The chain joins TRBV19 to TRBJ2-1; D may be TRBD2 (7 bases). This CDR3 comprises 17 residues. Germline assignment: CDR1 LNHDA and CDR2 SQIVND (reference sequence). DNA of the CDR3: TGTCCCAGTATTATAGATCTATCGACAGGAGGGGGGGGTGAGCAGTTCTTC. Its translation: CPSIIDLSTGGGGEQFF.

The rearrangement joins TRBV6-5 to TRBJ1-2; maybe TRBD1 (6 bases). This CDR3 is built from 14 residues. CDR1 MNHEY and CDR2 SVGAGI come from the germline V gene. Trimming took 2 bases from V and 2 from J, leaving 9 bases between them. The CDR3 is CASSYRTGNYGYTF. The CDR3 DNA sequence: TGTGCCAGCAGTTACCGAACAGGGAACTATGGCTACACCTTC.

This sequence joins TRBV14 and TRBJ2-1, with unresolved D. The ends were cut back, 3 bases at V and 6 bases at J, with 9 bases in the middle. CDR3 length: 13 residues. Germline CDR1 SGHDN, CDR2 FVKESK. The CDR3 region has the DNA TGTGCCAGCAGCCAGACGCTAGTCAATGAGCAGTTCTTC. Residues: CASSQTLVNEQFF.

This clone was recorded once. The chain combines TRBV6-6 with TRBJ2-5, with 7 bases fitting TRBD1. The CDR3 totals 15 residues. Trimming cost V 4 bases and J 5 bases; bases outside gene matches: 10. Germline CDR1 reads MNHNY; CDR2 reads SVGAGI (reference sequence). The CDR3 nucleotides are TGTGCCAGCAGTTCCAGGAGACAGGGTATGGAGACCCAGTACTTC. Its translation is CASSSRRQGMETQYF.

The rearrangement links TRBV19 to TRBJ2-5, with 10 nucleotides matching TRBD2. Germline lookup yields CDR1 LNHDA and CDR2 SQIVND (reference sequence). The CDR3 totals 14 residues. V was pared by 7 bases and J by 5 bases, with 7 bases of the junction left unmatched. CDR3 nucleotide sequence: TGTGCCAGTACTCAGCGGGGGGGCCGGGAGACCCAGTACTTC. It translates to CASTQRGGRETQYF.